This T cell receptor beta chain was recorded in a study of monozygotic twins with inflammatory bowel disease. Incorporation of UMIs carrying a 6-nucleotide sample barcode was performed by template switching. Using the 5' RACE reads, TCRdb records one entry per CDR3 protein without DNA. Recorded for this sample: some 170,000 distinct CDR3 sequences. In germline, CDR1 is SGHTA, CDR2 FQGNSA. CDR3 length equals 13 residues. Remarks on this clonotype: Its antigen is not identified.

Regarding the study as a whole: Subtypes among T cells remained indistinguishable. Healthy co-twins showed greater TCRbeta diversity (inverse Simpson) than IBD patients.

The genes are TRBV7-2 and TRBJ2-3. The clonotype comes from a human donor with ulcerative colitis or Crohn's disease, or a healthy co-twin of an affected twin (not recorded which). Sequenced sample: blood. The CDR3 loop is CASSLEVGDTQYF.